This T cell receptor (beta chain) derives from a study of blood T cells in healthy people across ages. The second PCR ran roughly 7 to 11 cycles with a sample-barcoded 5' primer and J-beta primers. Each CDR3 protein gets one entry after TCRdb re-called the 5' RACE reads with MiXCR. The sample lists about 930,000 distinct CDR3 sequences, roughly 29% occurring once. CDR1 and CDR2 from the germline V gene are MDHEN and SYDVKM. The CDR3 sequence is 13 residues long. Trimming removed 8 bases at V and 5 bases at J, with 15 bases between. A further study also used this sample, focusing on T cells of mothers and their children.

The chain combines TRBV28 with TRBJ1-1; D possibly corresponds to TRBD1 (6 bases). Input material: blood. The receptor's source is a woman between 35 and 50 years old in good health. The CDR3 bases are TGTGCCAGCGCCGGCACAGGGAGGACTGAAGCTTTCTTT. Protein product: CASAGTGRTEAFF.